This T cell receptor (beta chain) was identified during a study of human T cells and chemical hapten exposure. The V gene lost 1 base and the J gene lost 4 bases, with 13 bases spanning the gap. Germline-derived CDR1 and CDR2 are SQVTM and ANQGSEA. The CDR3 consists of 14 residues. Within the library, unique molecular identifiers were attached to each individual cDNA molecule. TCRdb redid the calling of the reads with MiXCR, one entry per CDR3 protein. Counted here are several hundred distinct CDR3 sequences, 96% occurring once; the ten biggest clones make up 7.5% to 8.5%. It was from unfractionated whole blood that total RNA was extracted.

Input material: whole blood. The source of this sequence is a human donor who had alopecia or was a healthy volunteer (not recorded which). Some clones in this sample may be carry-over from other donors' samples. This table probably holds off-target reads from a library built for another chain. This sequence joins TRBV29-1 and TRBJ2-5; the D gene is possibly TRBD2 (5 bases). This chain's CDR3 is CSVEGRGTPETQYF. Here the CDR3 DNA reads TGCAGCGTTGAAGGTCGGGGAACCCCAGAGACCCAGTACTTC.